This T cell receptor beta chain comes out of a study of shared clonotypes between healthy human individuals. The study's findings and limits: Having only a few donors restricted how much genetic and exposure-history diversity was captured.

Running of the assay took place at deep level. Under the authors' procedure: Filtering differed because ImmunoSEQ produced junction-only sequences that carried no quality scores. Assay: immunoSEQ multiplex PCR; the TCRdb copy retains only in-frame clones and omits some. V, J and clone size are taken as reported in that table, and D and trimming were inferred from the DNA itself. Of under 600,000 clones in the sample, 70% to 80% were seen once. A note on this clone: No antigen is known for it.

The CDR3 has 14 amino acids. Per germline, CDR1 KGHSH and CDR2 LQKENI. The germline V and J ends were trimmed by 1 base and 5 bases, with 12 bases remaining between them. Healthy HIV-negative adults with no recent acute infections or vaccinations were recruited as donors. The receptor was derived from a woman aged 40-49 years in good health. Some clones in this sample may be carry-over from other donors' samples. Sequenced input: PBMCs. V gene TRBV18 combines with J gene TRBJ2-7, with D hard to call. The CDR3 nucleotides are TGTGCCAGCTCACCACTTATAAGCTCGGACGAGCAGTACTTC. Amino acid sequence: CASSPLISSDEQYF.